This T cell receptor beta chain was observed in a study of T cells in Graves' hyperthyroidism and ophthalmopathy. Study-wide background: Before any treatment, at initial diagnosis, peripheral blood was collected. Study-wide points: The model predicted ophthalmopathy a median roughly 6.3 months before onset.

Comment on this clonotype: Antigen: not known.

The ends were cut back, 6 bases at V and 1 base at J, with 22 bases in the middle. The CDR3 totals 17 residues. The V gene's germline CDR1 is MNHEY and CDR2 SVGEGT. RNA transcripts were the template for amplifying TCR beta CDR3 regions. Carried out on the TCR CDR3, a first-round RT-PCR used the HTBI primer set. One entry per CDR3 protein results from TCRdb running MiXCR on the multiplex PCR reads. The sample shows roughly 550,000 distinct CDR3 sequences, approximately 16% of them seen only once. V and J are TRBV6-2 or TRBV6-3 and TRBJ2-7; D is ambiguous. This receptor was identified in a woman aged 30 to 39 with Graves' ophthalmopathy. Sequencing used blood. CDR3 nucleotides: TGTGCCAGCAGAACACCGATATCTCCCGTTGGGTCCTACGAGCAGTACTTC. This sequence encodes CASRTPISPVGSYEQYF.